Below, 10 T cell receptor beta chains from the same sample are listed, as sequenced in a study of T cells after yellow fever vaccination. Via MiXCR, TCRdb re-called the 5' RACE reads, giving one row per CDR3 protein. The top ten hold around 24% of the sample, which has over 300,000 distinct CDR3 sequences, about 4% seen once. The material sequenced was PBMCs, taken 5 days after the yellow fever booster vaccination. All receptors derive from a man younger than 30 who received the YFV17D yellow fever vaccine.

This clonotype was seen more than once but under ten times. The chain has TRBV4-3 and TRBJ2-3, with D unclear. CDR1 and CDR2 (germline): LGHNA, YSLEER. The CDR3 is 13 amino acids. V lost 0 bases and J lost 5, with 6 bases in between. The CDR3: CASSQDWVDTQYF. The DNA of the CDR3 is TGCGCCAGCAGCCAAGATTGGGTAGATACGCAGTATTTT.

This clonotype was observed a few times. In DNA, the CDR3 is TGTGCCAGCAGTCAGGGGAGGTACGAGCAGTACGTC. This sequence encodes CASSQGRYEQYV. V usage is TRBV6-2 or TRBV6-3 and J usage is TRBJ2-7; TRBD1 or TRBD2 may be the D gene (6 bases each). The germline V gene has CDR1 MNHEY and CDR2 SVGEGT. The V end was cut by 5 bases, the J end by 4 bases, with 9 bases between. This CDR3 comprises 12 residues.

This chain joins TRBV6-5 and TRBJ1-2; possible D gene TRBD1, 5 bases. Per the germline V gene, CDR1 is MNHEY and CDR2 is SVGAGI. With 5 bases removed from V and 3 bases from J, the gap between germline ends came to 16 bases. The CDR3 is 15 amino acids. The CDR3 region is CASSTPSGVDYGYTF. The CDR3 DNA is TGTGCCAGCAGTACCCCCTCGGGGGTCGACTATGGCTACACCTTC.

The sample holds many counts of this clonotype. The chain combines TRBV7-6 with TRBJ2-1, with D tentatively TRBD1 (5 bases). V was cut by 5 bases and J by 3 bases, with 17 bases left in between. This CDR3 has 16 amino acids. Germline V gene data show CDR1 as SGHVS and CDR2 as FNYEAQ. Here the CDR3 reads CASSPYSGYGYNEQFF. The CDR3, as DNA: TGTGCCAGCAGCCCGTACTCAGGGTACGGCTACAATGAGCAGTTCTTC.

This clonotype has only a few counts. The rearrangement joins TRBV29-1 to TRBJ1-2, with TRBD1 matching over 8 bases. Germline loops: CDR1 SQVTM, CDR2 ANQGSEA. The CDR3 totals 13 residues. V shed 3 bases and J 8 bases; nucleotides not matched to a gene: 8. The CDR3 sequence: CSVDTGGAMGYTF. CDR3 sequence (DNA): TGCAGCGTTGACACAGGGGGGGCGATGGGCTACACCTTC.

This clonotype was seen at least ten times. The V call is TRBV5-1, the J call TRBJ2-7; 7 nucleotides match TRBD1. The germline V gene encodes CDR1 SGHRS and CDR2 YFSETQ. J gave up 6 bases and V 4 bases, and 13 bases lay outside the gene matches. The CDR3 sequence is 15 residues long. The CDR3 bases are TGCGCCAGCAGCGCCCACTTGGGACAGTCCGGCGAGCAGTACTTC. This translates into CASSAHLGQSGEQYF.

This clonotype appeared a few times. In DNA, the CDR3 is TGTGCCAGCAGCTTTGGACTTTCCATGAGCTCCTATAATTCACCCCTCCACTTT. This gives the protein CASSFGLSMSSYNSPLHF. The chain uses TRBV7-9 and TRBJ1-6; D is ambiguous. Germline CDR1 SEHNR, CDR2 FQNEAQ (reference sequence). CDR3 length: 18 amino acids. V was clipped by 3 bases and J by 0 bases, with 15 bases between them.

There are a few counts of this clonotype. The chain carries TRBV6-6 and TRBJ1-2, with a weak D call TRBD1 (6 bases). CDR1 MNHNY and CDR2 SVGAGI come from the germline V gene (reference sequence). This CDR3 region has 14 residues. V lost 0 bases to trimming and J lost 7 bases, with 12 bases between them. The CDR3 region is CASSYSGAGRGYTF. The CDR3 nucleotides are TGTGCCAGCAGTTACTCGGGGGCAGGACGTGGCTACACCTTC.

This clonotype turned up a few times. The genes are TRBV9 and TRBJ2-3, with D hard to call. Germline CDR1 reads SGDLS; CDR2 reads YYNGEE. V lost 4 bases to trimming and J lost 6 bases, with 15 bases between them. CDR3 size: 14 residues. The CDR3 protein is CASSPPPVADTQYF. As DNA, the CDR3 is TGTGCCAGCAGCCCTCCTCCCGTGGCTGATACGCAGTATTTT.

V is TRBV3-1 and J is TRBJ1-2, with D perhaps matching TRBD1 (5 bases). The germline gives CDR1 LGHDT, CDR2 YNNKEL (reference sequence). The CDR3 has 16 amino acids. V was pared by 2 bases and J by 4 bases, with 17 bases between. CDR3 in amino acids: CASSQTSTGTVYGYTF. CDR3 DNA: TGTGCCAGCAGCCAAACCTCTACCGGGACGGTCTATGGCTACACCTTC. Full variable domain (outside the CDR3, taken from reference TRBV3-1 and TRBJ1-2): DTAVSQTPKYLVTQMGNDKSIKCEQNLGHDTMYWYKQDSKKFLKIMFSYNNKELIINETVPNRFSPKSPDKAHLNLHINSLELGDSAVYFCASSQTSTGTVYGYTFGSGTRLTVV.